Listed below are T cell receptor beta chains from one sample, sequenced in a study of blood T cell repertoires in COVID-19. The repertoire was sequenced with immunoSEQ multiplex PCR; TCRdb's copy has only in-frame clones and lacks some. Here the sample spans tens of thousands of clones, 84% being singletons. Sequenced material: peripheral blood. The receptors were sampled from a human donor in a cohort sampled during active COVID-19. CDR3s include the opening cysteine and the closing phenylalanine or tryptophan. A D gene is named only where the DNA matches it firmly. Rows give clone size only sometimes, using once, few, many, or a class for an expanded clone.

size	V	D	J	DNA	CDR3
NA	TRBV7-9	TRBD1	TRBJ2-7	TGTGCCAGCAGCCATCGGAACAGGGGGCACTACGAGCAGTACTTC	CASSHRNRGHYEQYF
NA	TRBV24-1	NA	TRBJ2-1	TGTGCCACCAGTGATTTTCAGACGGGAGTAGTGAATGAGCAGTTCTTC	CATSDFQTGVVNEQFF
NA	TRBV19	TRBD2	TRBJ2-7	TGTGCCAGTACGATAAGCGGGAGGCCCCTCTCCCTCTACGAGCAGTACTTC	CASTISGRPLSLYEQYF
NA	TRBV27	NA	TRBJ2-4	TGTGCCAGCAGTAGGGGGTCCAAAAACATTCAGTACTTC	CASSRGSKNIQYF
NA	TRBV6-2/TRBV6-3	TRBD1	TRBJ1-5	TGTGCCAGCAGCCTTGGACAGGCCTGGGAGCCCCAGCATTTT	CASSLGQAWEPQHF
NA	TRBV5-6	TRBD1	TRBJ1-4	TGTGCCAGCAGCCGGGACAGGGAGTTACCCCTGTTTTTT	CASSRDRELPLFF
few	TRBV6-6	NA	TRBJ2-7	TGTGCCAGCAGTTTCCCCCAGTACGAGCAGTACTTC	CASSFPQYEQYF
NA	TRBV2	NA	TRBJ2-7	TGTGCCAGCAGTGGTTTCAGGGGGGAAGACGAGCAGTACTTC	CASSGFRGEDEQYF
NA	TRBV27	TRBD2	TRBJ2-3	TGTGCCAGCAGTTTTTCGACTAGCGGGTTCACAGATACGCAGTATTTT	CASSFSTSGFTDTQYF
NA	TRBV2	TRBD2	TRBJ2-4	TGTGCCAGGGGACTAGCGGGGGGACAAAACATTCAGTACTTC	CARGLAGGQNIQYF
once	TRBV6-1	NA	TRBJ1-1	TGTGCCAGCAGTGAAAGAGGGAACACTGAAGCTTTCTTT	CASSERGNTEAFF
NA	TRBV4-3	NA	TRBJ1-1	TGCGCCAGCAGCCAAGACAACAGTGCGAACACTGAAGCTTTCTTT	CASSQDNSANTEAFF
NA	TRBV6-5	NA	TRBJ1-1	TGTGCCAGCAAGATCCGGGGGAACACTGAAGCTTTCTTT	CASKIRGNTEAFF
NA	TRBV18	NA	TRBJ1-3	TGTGCCAGCTCCGAAAACACCCTCAGCTCTGGAAACACCATATATTTT	CASSENTLSSGNTIYF
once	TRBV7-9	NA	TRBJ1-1	TGTGCCAGCAGCTTATTTCGCACTGAAGCTTTCTTT	CASSLFRTEAFF
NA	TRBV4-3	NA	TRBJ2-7	TGCGCCAGCAGCCAAGAAATATCTGGGGGCTCCTTTTCCTACGAGCAGTACTTC	CASSQEISGGSFSYEQYF
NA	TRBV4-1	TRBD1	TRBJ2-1	TGCGCCAGCAGCCAGTCCGGACAGGGGGTTGACAATGAGCAGTTCTTC	CASSQSGQGVDNEQFF
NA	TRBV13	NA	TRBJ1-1	TGTGCCAGCAGCTTATACAGGGAGGAAGCTTTCTTT	CASSLYREEAFF
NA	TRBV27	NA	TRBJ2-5	TGTGCCAGCACTCGGGTGAGGGAGAGGGGGCAAGAGACCCAGTACTTC	CASTRVRERGQETQYF
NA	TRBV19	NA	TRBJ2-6	TGTGCCAGTAGGAGTGACAGCTCTGGGGCCAACGTCCTGACTTTC	CASRSDSSGANVLTF
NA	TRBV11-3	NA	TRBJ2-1	TGTGCCAGCAGCCCCTCGAGGGTTCATGAGCAGTTCTTC	CASSPSRVHEQFF
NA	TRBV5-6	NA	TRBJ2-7	TGTGCCAGCAGCTTGGGGAGCTCCTACGAGCAGTACTTC	CASSLGSSYEQYF
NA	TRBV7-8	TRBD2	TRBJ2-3	TGTGCCAGCAGCTCGCAGGGGGGACTAGCGGGAGGGCCGTTAGATACGCAGTATTTT	CASSSQGGLAGGPLDTQYF
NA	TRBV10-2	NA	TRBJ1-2	TGCGCCAGCAGGGAGACAGGCGTTAACTATGGCTACACCTTC	CASRETGVNYGYTF
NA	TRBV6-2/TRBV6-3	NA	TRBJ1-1	TGTGCCAGCAGCCCCATACAGGGAATGAACACTGAAGCTTTCTTT	CASSPIQGMNTEAFF
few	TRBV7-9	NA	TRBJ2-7	TGTGCCAGCAGCTTAGTAGCCTCCTACGAGCAGTACTTC	CASSLVASYEQYF
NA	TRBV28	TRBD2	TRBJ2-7	TGTGCCAGCACCTTCTCCCCGGGACTAGTTGCCTACGAGCAGTACTTC	CASTFSPGLVAYEQYF
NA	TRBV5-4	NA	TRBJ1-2	TGTGCCAGCAGCTTCCAGGGCGCCTATGGCTACACCTTC	CASSFQGAYGYTF
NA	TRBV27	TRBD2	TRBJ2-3	TGTGCCAGCAGTCTCCGACTAGCGGGAGTGGATACGCAGTATTTT	CASSLRLAGVDTQYF
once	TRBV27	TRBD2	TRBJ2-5	TGTGCCAGCAGTTTATTGGGACTAGGGGAGACCCAGTACTTC	CASSLLGLGETQYF
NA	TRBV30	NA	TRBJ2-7	TGTGCCTGGACCCTGGGGGCAGCTTCCTACGAGCAGTACTTC	CAWTLGAASYEQYF
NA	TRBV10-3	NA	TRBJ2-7	TGTGCCATCAGTGTGTCAGCTTCCTACGAGCAGTACTTC	CAISVSASYEQYF
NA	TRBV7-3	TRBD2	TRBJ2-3	TGTGCCAGCAGCTTAAGAGCGTCTAGCGGGGGGGGCACAGATACGCAGTATTTT	CASSLRASSGGGTDTQYF
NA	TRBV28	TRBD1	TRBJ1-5	TGTGCCAGCAGTGTCCTCGGGACAGGGGGCCAGCCCCAGCATTTT	CASSVLGTGGQPQHF
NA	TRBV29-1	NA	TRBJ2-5	TGCAGCGTTGAAAGCAGGGCTAGGGACCAAGAGACCCAGTACTTC	CSVESRARDQETQYF
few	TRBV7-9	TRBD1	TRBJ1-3	TGTGCCAGCAGCCCAGGGGGGACTGGAAACACCATATATTTT	CASSPGGTGNTIYF
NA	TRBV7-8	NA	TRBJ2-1	TGTGCCAGCAGCCAATACGCTACGGACAGCTACAATGAGCAGTTCTTC	CASSQYATDSYNEQFF
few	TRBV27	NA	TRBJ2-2	TGTGCCAGTTCTGCGGGCCAGACGAACACCGGGGAGCTGTTTTTT	CASSAGQTNTGELFF
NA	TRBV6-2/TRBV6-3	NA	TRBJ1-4	TGTGCCAGCAGTTACTTTGGCGGATCTAATGAAAAACTGTTTTTT	CASSYFGGSNEKLFF
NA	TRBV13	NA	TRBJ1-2	TGTGCCAGCAGTGGGCAAACGGCCGCGGGCTACACCTTC	CASSGQTAAGYTF
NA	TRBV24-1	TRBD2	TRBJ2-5	TGTGCCACCAGTGATTTAGCGGGGCAAGAGACCCAGTACTTC	CATSDLAGQETQYF
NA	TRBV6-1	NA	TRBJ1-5	TGTGCCAGCAGTGAATCCTGGAGGCTCTCTTCCTTTAATCAGCCCCAGCATTTT	CASSESWRLSSFNQPQHF
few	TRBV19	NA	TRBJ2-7	TGTGCCAGTAGTATAGCTGGCCTCTCCTACGAGCAGTACTTC	CASSIAGLSYEQYF
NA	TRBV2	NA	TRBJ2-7	TGTGCCAGCAGGAAAGAGGACAGAGAGTACGAGCAGTACTTC	CASRKEDREYEQYF
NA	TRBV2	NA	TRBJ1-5	TGTGCCAGCAGTGATCCCCGACAGCTTAATCAGCCCCAGCATTTT	CASSDPRQLNQPQHF
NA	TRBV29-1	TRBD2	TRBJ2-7	TGCAGCGTCAGCACTAGCGGGGGAACCTACGAGCAGTACTTC	CSVSTSGGTYEQYF
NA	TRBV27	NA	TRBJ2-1	TGTGCCAGCAGTTTTAGTGCCTACAATGAGCAGTTCTTC	CASSFSAYNEQFF
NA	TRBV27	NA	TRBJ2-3	TGTGCCAGCAGTCTTTCCCCCGGGGGTACAGATACGCAGTATTTT	CASSLSPGGTDTQYF
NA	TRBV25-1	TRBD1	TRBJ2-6	TGTGCCAGCAGTGAATATAGACAGGGATCTGGGGCCAACGTCCTGACTTTC	CASSEYRQGSGANVLTF
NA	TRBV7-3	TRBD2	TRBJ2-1	TGTGCCAGCAGCTTAACCGGGACTACCGCCTACAATGAGCAGTTCTTC	CASSLTGTTAYNEQFF
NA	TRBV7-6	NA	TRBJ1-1	TGTGCCAGCAGCTTAGCACGTCCAGGAAGCAAAACCGTCGCTACTGAAGCTTTCTTT	CASSLARPGSKTVATEAFF
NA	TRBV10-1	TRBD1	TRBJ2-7	TGCGCCAGCAGTGAGTTGACAGGGGGCGCAGGCTACGAGCAGTACTTC	CASSELTGGAGYEQYF
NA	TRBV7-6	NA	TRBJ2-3	TGTGCCAGCAGCGCAGAGCGTGGAGGGGGGGGAGATACGCAGTATTTT	CASSAERGGGGDTQYF
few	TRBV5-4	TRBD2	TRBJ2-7	TGTGCCAGCAGCCCCGCGGGACTATCCTACGAGCAGTACTTC	CASSPAGLSYEQYF
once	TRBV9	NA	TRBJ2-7	TGTGCCAGCAGCGTTTCTAGTGAGTACGAGCAGTACTTC	CASSVSSEYEQYF
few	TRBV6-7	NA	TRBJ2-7	TGTGCCAGCAGTTACTCGAGCCGGTTTACGGGGGATAAGGACGAGCAGTACTTC	CASSYSSRFTGDKDEQYF
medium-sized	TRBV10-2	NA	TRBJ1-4	TGCGCCAGCACTCCAAGCCACCTCGGGGAAAAACTGTTTTTT	CASTPSHLGEKLFF
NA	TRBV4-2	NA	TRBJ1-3	TGTGCCAGCAGCCACATACAGGGTACTGGAAACACCATATATTTT	CASSHIQGTGNTIYF
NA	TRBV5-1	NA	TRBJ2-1	TGCGCCAGTAGCTTGGCTGGTTCGGGTGAGCAGTTCTTC	CASSLAGSGEQFF
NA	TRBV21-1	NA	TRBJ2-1	TGTGCCAGCAGCAATTTCAGAGGCAATGAGCAGTTCTTC	CASSNFRGNEQFF